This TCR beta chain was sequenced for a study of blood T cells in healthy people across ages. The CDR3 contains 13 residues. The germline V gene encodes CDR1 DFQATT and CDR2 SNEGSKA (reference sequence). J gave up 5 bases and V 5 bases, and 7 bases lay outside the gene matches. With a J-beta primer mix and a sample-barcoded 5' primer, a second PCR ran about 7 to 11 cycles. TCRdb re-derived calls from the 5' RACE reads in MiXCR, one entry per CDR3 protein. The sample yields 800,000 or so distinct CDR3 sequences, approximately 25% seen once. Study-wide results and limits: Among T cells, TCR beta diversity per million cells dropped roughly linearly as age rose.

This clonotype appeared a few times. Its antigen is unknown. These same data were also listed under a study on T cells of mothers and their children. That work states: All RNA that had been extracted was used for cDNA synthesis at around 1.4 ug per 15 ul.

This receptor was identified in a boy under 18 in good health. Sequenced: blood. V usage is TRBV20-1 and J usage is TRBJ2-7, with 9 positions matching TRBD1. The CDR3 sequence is CSAYGTGRDEQYF. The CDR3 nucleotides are TGCAGTGCTTATGGGACAGGGCGCGACGAGCAGTACTTC.